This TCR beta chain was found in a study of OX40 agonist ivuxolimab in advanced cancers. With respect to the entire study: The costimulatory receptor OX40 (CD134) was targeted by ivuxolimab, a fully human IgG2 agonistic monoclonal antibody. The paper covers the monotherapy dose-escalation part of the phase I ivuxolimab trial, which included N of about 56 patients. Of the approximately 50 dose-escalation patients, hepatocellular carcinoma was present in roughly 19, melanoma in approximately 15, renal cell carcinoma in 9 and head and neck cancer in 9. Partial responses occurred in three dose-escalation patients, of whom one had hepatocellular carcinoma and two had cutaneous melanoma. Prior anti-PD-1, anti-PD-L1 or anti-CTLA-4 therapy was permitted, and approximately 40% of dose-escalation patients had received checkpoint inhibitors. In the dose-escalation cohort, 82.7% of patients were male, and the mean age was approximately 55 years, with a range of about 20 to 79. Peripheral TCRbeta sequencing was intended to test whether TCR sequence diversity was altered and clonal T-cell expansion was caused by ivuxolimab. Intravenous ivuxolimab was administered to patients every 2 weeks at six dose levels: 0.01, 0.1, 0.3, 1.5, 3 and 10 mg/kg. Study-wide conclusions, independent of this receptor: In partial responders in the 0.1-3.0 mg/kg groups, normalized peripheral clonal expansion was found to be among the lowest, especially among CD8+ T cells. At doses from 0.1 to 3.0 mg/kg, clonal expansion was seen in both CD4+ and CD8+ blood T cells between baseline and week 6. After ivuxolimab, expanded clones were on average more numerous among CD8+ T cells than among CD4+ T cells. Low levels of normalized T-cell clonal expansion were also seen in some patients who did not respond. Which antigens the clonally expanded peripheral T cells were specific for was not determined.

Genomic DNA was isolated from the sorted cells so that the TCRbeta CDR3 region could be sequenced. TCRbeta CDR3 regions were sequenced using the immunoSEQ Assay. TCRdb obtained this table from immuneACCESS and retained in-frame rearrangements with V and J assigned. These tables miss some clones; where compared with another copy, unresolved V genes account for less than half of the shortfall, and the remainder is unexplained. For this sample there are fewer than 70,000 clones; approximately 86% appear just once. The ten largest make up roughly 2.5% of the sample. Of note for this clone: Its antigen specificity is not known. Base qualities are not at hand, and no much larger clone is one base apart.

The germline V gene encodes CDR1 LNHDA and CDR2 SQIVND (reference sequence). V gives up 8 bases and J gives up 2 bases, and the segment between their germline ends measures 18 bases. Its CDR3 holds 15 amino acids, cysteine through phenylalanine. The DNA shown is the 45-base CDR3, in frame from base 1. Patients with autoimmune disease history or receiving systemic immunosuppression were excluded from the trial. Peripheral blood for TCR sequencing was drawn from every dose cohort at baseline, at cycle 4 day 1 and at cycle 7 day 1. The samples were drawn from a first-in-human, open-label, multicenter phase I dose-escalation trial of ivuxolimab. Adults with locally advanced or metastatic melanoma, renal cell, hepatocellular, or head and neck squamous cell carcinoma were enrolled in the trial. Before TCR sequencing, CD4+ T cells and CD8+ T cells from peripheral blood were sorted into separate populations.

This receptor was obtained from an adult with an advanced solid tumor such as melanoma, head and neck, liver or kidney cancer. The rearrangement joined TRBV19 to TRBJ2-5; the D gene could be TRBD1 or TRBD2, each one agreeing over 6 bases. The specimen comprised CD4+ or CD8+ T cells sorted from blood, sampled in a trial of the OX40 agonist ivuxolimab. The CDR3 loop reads CASRGLHGLQETQYF. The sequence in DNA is TGTGCCAGTCGGGGGCTCCATGGACTACAAGAGACCCAGTACTTC. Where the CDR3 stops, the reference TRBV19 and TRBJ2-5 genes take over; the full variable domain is DGGITQSPKYLFRKEGQNVTLSCEQNLNHDAMYWYRQDPGQGLRLIYYSQIVNDFQKGDIAEGYSVSREKKESFPLTVTSAQKNPTAFYLCASRGLHGLQETQYFGPGTRLLVL.